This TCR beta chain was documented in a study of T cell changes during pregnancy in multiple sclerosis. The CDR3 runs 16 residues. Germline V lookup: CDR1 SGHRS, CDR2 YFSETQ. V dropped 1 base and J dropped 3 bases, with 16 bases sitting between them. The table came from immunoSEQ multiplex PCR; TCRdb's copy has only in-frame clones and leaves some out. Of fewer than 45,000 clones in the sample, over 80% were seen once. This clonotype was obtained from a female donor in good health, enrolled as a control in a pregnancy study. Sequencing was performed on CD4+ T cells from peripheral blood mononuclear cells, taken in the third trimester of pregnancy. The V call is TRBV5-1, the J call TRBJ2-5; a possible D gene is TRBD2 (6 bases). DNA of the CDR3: TGCGCCAGCAGCTTGTTCGGTAGCGGCCTCAAAGAGACCCAGTACTTC. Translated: CASSLFGSGLKETQYF.